Listed below are T cell receptor beta chains from one sample, sequenced in a study of blood T cell repertoires in COVID-19. Profiling relied on immunoSEQ multiplex PCR, and the TCRdb table lists in-frame clones only, not all of them. In the table there are roughly 320,000 clones, about 82% of which are singletons. Sample: peripheral blood. Receptors originate from a human donor in a cohort sampled during active COVID-19. The CDR3 runs from the conserved cysteine through the conserved F or W. The D gene is left open where the match is weak. Clone size, where shown, is once, few, many, or a class for clones that have expanded.

V gene: TRBV25-1
clone size: few
D gene: NA
J gene: TRBJ2-3
CDR3 DNA: TGTGCCAGCAGTGCGTATCGAGATACGCAGTATTTT
CDR3 protein: CASSAYRDTQYF

V gene: TRBV11-1
clone size: NA
D gene: TRBD1
J gene: TRBJ1-1
CDR3 DNA: TGTGCCAGCAGTTCCTTCAGGGGGCGGGACACTGAAGCTTTCTTT
CDR3 protein: CASSSFRGRDTEAFF

V gene: TRBV7-3
clone size: NA
D gene: TRBD2
J gene: TRBJ2-1
CDR3 DNA: TGTGCCAGCAGCTTAACGGGACTAATGTACAATGAGCAGTTCTTC
CDR3 protein: CASSLTGLMYNEQFF

V gene: TRBV10-3
clone size: once
D gene: NA
J gene: TRBJ1-2
CDR3 DNA: TGTGCCATCAGTGACAGACAGAACTATGGCTACACCTTC
CDR3 protein: CAISDRQNYGYTF

V gene: TRBV7-9
clone size: NA
D gene: TRBD1
J gene: TRBJ1-2
CDR3 DNA: TGTGCCAGCAGCTTAAGGGACAGCAGAAACTATGGCTACACCTTC
CDR3 protein: CASSLRDSRNYGYTF

V gene: TRBV6-5
clone size: NA
D gene: TRBD1
J gene: TRBJ1-6
CDR3 DNA: TGTGCCAGCAGTTCGAAACAGGGGAAGAATTCACCCCTCCACTTT
CDR3 protein: CASSSKQGKNSPLHF

V gene: TRBV5-1
clone size: NA
D gene: NA
J gene: TRBJ1-2
CDR3 DNA: TGCGCCAGCAGCTTGGTGGAGAGGAACTATGGCTACACCTTC
CDR3 protein: CASSLVERNYGYTF

V gene: TRBV7-9
clone size: NA
D gene: NA
J gene: TRBJ2-2
CDR3 DNA: TGTGCCAGCAGCTCACAGGGTGCCGGGGAGCTGTTTTTT
CDR3 protein: CASSSQGAGELFF

V gene: TRBV19
clone size: NA
D gene: TRBD2
J gene: TRBJ2-5
CDR3 DNA: TGTGCCAGTAGTTACCAACTAGCGGGGCTGGGAGAGACCCAGTACTTC
CDR3 protein: CASSYQLAGLGETQYF

V gene: TRBV12-3/TRBV12-4
clone size: NA
D gene: TRBD1
J gene: TRBJ2-7
CDR3 DNA: TGTGCCACCGCCCGGGACAGGGGTTACGAGCAGTACTTC
CDR3 protein: CATARDRGYEQYF

V gene: TRBV15
clone size: NA
D gene: NA
J gene: TRBJ2-2
CDR3 DNA: TGTGCCACCAGCAGAGCACCGACAGCTTCAGAAGGCGGGGAGCTGTTTTTT
CDR3 protein: CATSRAPTASEGGELFF

V gene: TRBV7-9
clone size: NA
D gene: NA
J gene: TRBJ1-5
CDR3 DNA: TGTGCCAGCAGCCCGGCGGCCAGTAGCAATCAGCCCCAGCATTTT
CDR3 protein: CASSPAASSNQPQHF

V gene: TRBV7-9
clone size: NA
D gene: TRBD1
J gene: TRBJ1-2
CDR3 DNA: TGTGCCAGCAGTAATACAGGGGGCTTGGGCTACACCTTC
CDR3 protein: CASSNTGGLGYTF

V gene: TRBV5-1
clone size: once
D gene: NA
J gene: TRBJ1-6
CDR3 DNA: TGCGCCAGCACCTCCGAAACAGGGCGTTCACCCCTCCACTTT
CDR3 protein: CASTSETGRSPLHF

V gene: TRBV9
clone size: NA
D gene: NA
J gene: TRBJ2-7
CDR3 DNA: TGTGCCAGCAGCGTAGGGTCTGGAGGCTACGAGCAGTACTTC
CDR3 protein: CASSVGSGGYEQYF

V gene: TRBV9
clone size: NA
D gene: TRBD2
J gene: TRBJ2-1
CDR3 DNA: TGTGCCAGCAGCGCGTCTAGCGGGGTCAATGAGCAGTTCTTC
CDR3 protein: CASSASSGVNEQFF

V gene: TRBV3-1/TRBV3-2
clone size: NA
D gene: NA
J gene: TRBJ2-7
CDR3 DNA: TGTGCCAGCAGCCCTCGACAGGGACTCTACGAGCAGTACTTC
CDR3 protein: CASSPRQGLYEQYF

V gene: TRBV24-1
clone size: NA
D gene: NA
J gene: TRBJ2-5
CDR3 DNA: TGTGCCACCAGTGATTACAGAAGCGTTGGAGGCGAGACCCAGTACTTC
CDR3 protein: CATSDYRSVGGETQYF

V gene: TRBV3-1/TRBV3-2
clone size: once
D gene: TRBD2
J gene: TRBJ2-7
CDR3 DNA: TGTGCCAGCAGCCGTTTGACGGGGGGTTCCTACGAGCAGTACTTC
CDR3 protein: CASSRLTGGSYEQYF

V gene: TRBV19
clone size: NA
D gene: TRBD2
J gene: TRBJ2-7
CDR3 DNA: TGTGCCAGTAGTCCACGTCACACCACTAGCGGTTACGAGCAGTACTTC
CDR3 protein: CASSPRHTTSGYEQYF

V gene: TRBV11-2
clone size: NA
D gene: NA
J gene: TRBJ1-6
CDR3 DNA: TGTGCCAGCACCCCATTACAGTCGGGAGGTTCACCCCTCCACTTT
CDR3 protein: CASTPLQSGGSPLHF

V gene: TRBV6-5
clone size: NA
D gene: TRBD2
J gene: TRBJ2-3
CDR3 DNA: TGTGCCAGCAGTACTTTAGCGGGGACCACAGATACGCAGTATTTT
CDR3 protein: CASSTLAGTTDTQYF

V gene: TRBV5-8
clone size: NA
D gene: NA
J gene: TRBJ2-2
CDR3 DNA: TGTGCCAGCAGCTTGGACATAAACACCGGGGAGCTGTTTTTT
CDR3 protein: CASSLDINTGELFF

V gene: TRBV12-5
clone size: NA
D gene: NA
J gene: TRBJ2-3
CDR3 DNA: TGTGCTAGTGGTTTGGTCGTCAGAAGGACTAGCACAGATACGCAGTATTTT
CDR3 protein: CASGLVVRRTSTDTQYF

V gene: TRBV7-8
clone size: NA
D gene: NA
J gene: TRBJ2-7
CDR3 DNA: TGTGCCAGCAGCTTACGGCAGGGTCGTTACGAGCAGTACTTC
CDR3 protein: CASSLRQGRYEQYF

V gene: TRBV12-3/TRBV12-4
clone size: NA
D gene: TRBD2
J gene: TRBJ2-7
CDR3 DNA: TGTGCCAGCGAAGGGCGGGGGGATCACGAGCAGTACTTC
CDR3 protein: CASEGRGDHEQYF

V gene: TRBV11-1
clone size: NA
D gene: TRBD1
J gene: TRBJ1-2
CDR3 DNA: TGTGCCAGCAGCCGGGGACAGGGAATTATGAACTATGGCTACACCTTC
CDR3 protein: CASSRGQGIMNYGYTF

V gene: TRBV7-3
clone size: NA
D gene: NA
J gene: TRBJ2-1
CDR3 DNA: TGTGCCAGCAGCTGGGGACTTTCGGAGGATGAGCAGTTCTTC
CDR3 protein: CASSWGLSEDEQFF

V gene: TRBV6-5
clone size: NA
D gene: TRBD1
J gene: TRBJ1-5
CDR3 DNA: TGTGCCAGCAGAGGACAGGGGACGAGCAATCAGCCCCAGCATTTT
CDR3 protein: CASRGQGTSNQPQHF

V gene: TRBV12-5
clone size: NA
D gene: TRBD1
J gene: TRBJ1-5
CDR3 DNA: TGTGCTAGTGAGTCGGCAGGGGGCAACCAGCCCCAGCATTTT
CDR3 protein: CASESAGGNQPQHF

V gene: TRBV19
clone size: NA
D gene: TRBD1
J gene: TRBJ1-4
CDR3 DNA: TGTGCCAGTAGTGAGGCAGGGGGTATCGAAAAACTGTTTTTT
CDR3 protein: CASSEAGGIEKLFF

V gene: TRBV5-4
clone size: NA
D gene: NA
J gene: TRBJ1-1
CDR3 DNA: TGTGCCAGCAGCTTGTACAAGAACACTGAAGCTTTCTTT
CDR3 protein: CASSLYKNTEAFF

V gene: TRBV13
clone size: NA
D gene: NA
J gene: TRBJ1-3
CDR3 DNA: TGTGCCAGCAGCATAGGTCCCCAAGGAAACACCATATATTTT
CDR3 protein: CASSIGPQGNTIYF

V gene: TRBV6-5
clone size: NA
D gene: NA
J gene: TRBJ1-5
CDR3 DNA: TGTGCCAGCACGACGGGTGGAGCTCAGCCCCAGCATTTT
CDR3 protein: CASTTGGAQPQHF

V gene: TRBV7-9
clone size: once
D gene: NA
J gene: TRBJ1-5
CDR3 DNA: TGTGCCAGCAGCAACAGGGACAGCAATCAGCCCCAGCATTTT
CDR3 protein: CASSNRDSNQPQHF